This is a list of T cell receptor beta chains from one sample in a study of cytomegalovirus exposure and HLA in healthy donors. Libraries were prepared by immunoSEQ multiplex PCR; TCRdb keeps only in-frame clonotypes and omits some of them. This table has some 180,000 clones, around nine tenths appearing once. The specimen sequenced was PBMCs. The receptor set was obtained from a man aged 25-40 years in good health and CMV-seropositive. CDR3s include the opening cysteine and the closing phenylalanine or tryptophan. A D gene is named only where the DNA matches it firmly.

v_call: TRBV6-5; d_call: -; j_call: TRBJ2-7; cdr3_aa: CASSSGRGRNEQYF
v_call: TRBV7-9; d_call: TRBD2; j_call: TRBJ2-1; cdr3_aa: CASSGPSGGAYNEQFF
v_call: TRBV11-3; d_call: -; j_call: TRBJ2-5; cdr3_aa: CASATERGETQYF
v_call: TRBV7-2; d_call: -; j_call: TRBJ2-1; cdr3_aa: CASSLVRSQFQTGQFF
v_call: TRBV6-5; d_call: -; j_call: TRBJ2-4; cdr3_aa: CASGSSDQGRQYF
v_call: TRBV12-5; d_call: -; j_call: TRBJ1-2; cdr3_aa: CASGAGGEGYTF
v_call: TRBV9; d_call: TRBD1; j_call: TRBJ1-1; cdr3_aa: CASSVAVTGRVTEAFF
v_call: TRBV19; d_call: -; j_call: TRBJ2-7; cdr3_aa: CASRTPGSREQYF
v_call: TRBV5-1; d_call: TRBD1; j_call: TRBJ1-2; cdr3_aa: CASSLVPGGDGYTF
v_call: TRBV9; d_call: -; j_call: TRBJ1-5; cdr3_aa: CASSVSGQGNQPQHF
v_call: TRBV28; d_call: -; j_call: TRBJ2-1; cdr3_aa: CASSLTYGYNEQFF
v_call: TRBV4-2; d_call: TRBD2; j_call: TRBJ2-7; cdr3_aa: CASSQDLTSPSYEQYF
v_call: TRBV28; d_call: TRBD2; j_call: TRBJ2-7; cdr3_aa: CASSFTGEGYEQYF
v_call: TRBV30; d_call: -; j_call: TRBJ1-2; cdr3_aa: CAWTETGYGYTF
v_call: TRBV9; d_call: -; j_call: TRBJ2-1; cdr3_aa: CASSVVRNGYEQFF
v_call: TRBV27; d_call: -; j_call: TRBJ2-7; cdr3_aa: CAAPGGGYEQYF